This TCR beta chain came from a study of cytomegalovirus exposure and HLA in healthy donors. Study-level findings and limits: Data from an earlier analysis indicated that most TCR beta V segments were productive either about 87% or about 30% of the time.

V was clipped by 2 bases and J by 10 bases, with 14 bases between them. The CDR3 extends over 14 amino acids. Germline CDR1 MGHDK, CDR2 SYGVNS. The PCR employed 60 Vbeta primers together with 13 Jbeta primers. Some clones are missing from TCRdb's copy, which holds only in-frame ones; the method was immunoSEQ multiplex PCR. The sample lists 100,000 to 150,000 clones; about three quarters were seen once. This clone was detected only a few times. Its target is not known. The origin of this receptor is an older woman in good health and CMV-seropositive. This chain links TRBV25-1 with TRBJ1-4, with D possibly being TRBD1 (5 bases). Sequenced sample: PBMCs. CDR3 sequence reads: CASSEAMGRGKLFF. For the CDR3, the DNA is TGTGCCAGCAGTGAAGCCATGGGGCGTGGAAAACTGTTTTTT.